A selection of T cell receptor beta chains follows, all from one sample in a study of blood T cell repertoires in COVID-19. The protocol was immunoSEQ multiplex PCR, while the TCRdb copy is restricted to in-frame clones and leaves out a portion. Of around 310,000 clones listed, 89% are singletons. What was sequenced was PBMCs or T cells enriched from blood (not recorded which). These TCRs come from a middle-aged woman who had recovered from COVID-19. Each CDR3 is given with its conserved first and last residue. D genes are given only for firm matches. Clone size is stated in some rows and not others, as once, few, many or a class when expanded.

abundance	v_gene	d_gene	j_gene	CDR3aa	CDR3nt
NA	TRBV7-3	NA	TRBJ2-2	CASEASANTGELFF	TGTGCCAGCGAGGCCTCCGCGAACACCGGGGAGCTGTTTTTT
NA	TRBV2	TRBD1	TRBJ2-7	CASSATRTGPNSWYF	TGTGCCAGCAGTGCTACCCGGACAGGGCCCAACTCATGGTACTTC
once	TRBV19	NA	TRBJ2-7	CASSIQGRVHEQYF	TGTGCCAGTAGTATCCAGGGCAGGGTCCACGAGCAGTACTTC
once	TRBV9	NA	TRBJ1-1	CASSPRGGAPDTEAFF	TGTGCCAGCAGCCCCCGGGGGGGCGCCCCGGACACTGAAGCTTTCTTT
NA	TRBV5-1	NA	TRBJ1-6	CASSSQANSPLHF	TGCGCCAGCAGCTCGCAGGCAAATTCACCCCTCCACTTT
NA	TRBV12-3/TRBV12-4	TRBD1	TRBJ1-1	CASSQGQVTEAFF	TGTGCCAGCAGCCAAGGACAGGTAACTGAAGCTTTCTTT
NA	TRBV6-1	NA	TRBJ1-2	CASSELPGGDYYGYTF	TGTGCCAGCAGTGAACTCCCGGGGGGAGACTACTATGGCTACACCTTC
NA	TRBV7-9	NA	TRBJ1-1	CASSLPHRASHGDTEAFF	TGTGCCAGCAGCTTACCCCACAGGGCTTCCCATGGGGACACTGAAGCTTTCTTT
NA	TRBV11-2	TRBD1	TRBJ2-3	CASSSNRGESTDTQYF	TGTGCCAGCAGCTCAAACAGGGGGGAAAGCACAGATACGCAGTATTTT
NA	TRBV2	NA	TRBJ2-1	CASSDERGTDNEQFF	TGTGCCAGCAGTGATGAGAGGGGGACCGACAATGAGCAGTTCTTC
NA	TRBV24-1	NA	TRBJ1-2	CATSDRTPGGYGYTF	TGTGCCACCAGTGATCGGACGCCGGGAGGCTATGGCTACACCTTC
NA	TRBV14	NA	TRBJ2-7	CASSPEQGLIDEQYF	TGTGCCAGCAGCCCCGAACAGGGTCTAATTGACGAGCAGTACTTC
NA	TRBV5-1	TRBD2	TRBJ2-1	CASSPDGLAGVEQFF	TGCGCCAGCAGCCCGGACGGACTAGCGGGAGTTGAGCAGTTCTTC
NA	TRBV19	NA	TRBJ1-2	CASSSLDGLYGYTF	TGTGCCAGTAGTAGCCTGGACGGACTCTATGGCTACACCTTC
few	TRBV7-3	TRBD1	TRBJ1-1	CASSPGTENTEAFF	TGTGCCAGCAGCCCCGGGACAGAGAACACTGAAGCTTTCTTT
NA	TRBV19	NA	TRBJ1-3	CASTSSGNTIYF	TGTGCCAGTACCAGCTCTGGAAACACCATATATTTT
NA	TRBV9	NA	TRBJ2-2	CASSVFSTGELFF	TGTGCCAGCAGCGTATTTAGCACCGGGGAGCTGTTTTTT
NA	TRBV11-3	NA	TRBJ1-1	CASSPEGVEAFF	TGTGCCAGCAGCCCCGAGGGGGTTGAAGCTTTCTTT
few	TRBV18	NA	TRBJ1-3	CASSPTAGNTIYF	TGTGCCAGCTCACCAACAGCTGGAAACACCATATATTTT
NA	TRBV5-6	NA	TRBJ2-7	CASSLNRLFSYEQYF	TGTGCCAGCAGCTTAAACAGGTTGTTCTCCTACGAGCAGTACTTC
NA	TRBV7-2	NA	TRBJ2-5	CASSPYPQRKETQYF	TGTGCCAGCAGCCCTTACCCCCAGCGGAAAGAGACCCAGTACTTC
NA	TRBV7-3	NA	TRBJ1-1	CASSAQSNTEAFF	TGTGCCAGCAGCGCACAGTCGAACACTGAAGCTTTCTTT
NA	TRBV30	TRBD2	TRBJ2-7	CAWRTGTSGVYEQYF	TGTGCCTGGAGGACAGGGACTAGCGGGGTTTACGAGCAGTACTTC
once	TRBV5-4	NA	TRBJ1-6	CASSTPGTSAFSPLHF	TGTGCCAGCAGCACGCCGGGGACTTCAGCCTTCTCACCCCTCCACTTT
NA	TRBV29-1	NA	TRBJ1-2	CSSCPVQWGGYGYTF	TGCAGCTCTTGCCCGGTACAGTGGGGGGGGTATGGCTACACCTTC
NA	TRBV4-3	NA	TRBJ2-6	CASSQAPSGANVLTF	TGCGCCAGCAGCCAAGCCCCGTCCGGGGCCAACGTCCTGACTTTC
NA	TRBV7-8	NA	TRBJ2-7	CASSLRGGYYEQYF	TGTGCCAGCAGCTTAAGAGGAGGATACTACGAGCAGTACTTC
NA	TRBV7-8	TRBD1	TRBJ1-2	CASSQTSTGGLSGYTF	TGTGCCAGCAGCCAAACCTCGACAGGGGGCTTAAGTGGCTACACCTTC
NA	TRBV4-3	NA	TRBJ1-2	CASSQAHNNYGYTF	TGCGCCAGCAGCCAAGCACACAATAACTATGGCTACACCTTC
NA	TRBV6-6	TRBD1	TRBJ2-2	CASSYPTGGRTGELFF	TGTGCCAGCAGTTACCCGACAGGGGGCAGAACCGGGGAGCTGTTTTTT